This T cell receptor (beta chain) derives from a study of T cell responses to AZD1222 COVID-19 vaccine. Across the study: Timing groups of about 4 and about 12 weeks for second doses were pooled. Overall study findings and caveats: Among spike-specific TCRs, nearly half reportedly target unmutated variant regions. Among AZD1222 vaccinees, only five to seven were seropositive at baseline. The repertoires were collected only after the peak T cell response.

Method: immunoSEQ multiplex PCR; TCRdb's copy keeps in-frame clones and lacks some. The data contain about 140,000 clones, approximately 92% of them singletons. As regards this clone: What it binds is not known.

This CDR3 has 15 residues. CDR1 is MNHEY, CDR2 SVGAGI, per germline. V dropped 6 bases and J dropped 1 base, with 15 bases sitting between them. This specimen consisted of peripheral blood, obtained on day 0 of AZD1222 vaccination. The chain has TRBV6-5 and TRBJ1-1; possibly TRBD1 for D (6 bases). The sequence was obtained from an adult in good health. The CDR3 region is CASRAGDRSNTEAFF. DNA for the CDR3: TGTGCCAGCAGGGCAGGCGACAGGTCGAACACTGAAGCTTTCTTT.